Below are 28 T cell receptor beta chains sequenced from a single sample in a study of graft-versus-host responses after intestinal transplantation. Responders (around 200,000, CFSE-labeled) were co-plated with around 200,000 irradiated, violet-dye-labeled stimulators. The method was immunoSEQ multiplex PCR; TCRdb's version includes in-frame clones alone and lacks a portion of them. The sample consists of 6,600 or so clones, about 24% of them appearing once. Here the sequenced sample was alloreactive CD8+ T cells from a mixed lymphocyte reaction culture, taken before transplantation. Subset of the sample: CFSE-low proliferating T cells sorted from roughly 6-day pre-transplant mixed lymphocyte reaction (GvH or HvG direction). The receptors derive from a human patient who was an organ donor for intestinal transplantation.

This clone occurred a few times. This chain connects TRBV4-2 to TRBJ2-7; TRBD2 aligns across 8 bases. Germline V gene data show CDR1 as LGHNA and CDR2 as YNFKEQ. The V gene end was trimmed by 1 base and the J gene end by 5 bases; junction bases not matched to a gene: 7. The CDR3 is 15 residues long. The CDR3 protein is CASSQGTGTSDEQYF. The CDR3, as DNA: TGTGCCAGCAGCCAAGGAACCGGGACTAGTGACGAGCAGTACTTC.

Only a few counts were recorded for this clone. The genes are TRBV4-3 and TRBJ2-7, with D perhaps being TRBD1 or TRBD2 (5 bases each). The CDR3 runs 14 residues. Germline CDR1 reads LGHNA; CDR2 reads YSLEER. Trimming removed 3 bases from V and 4 bases from J, with 13 bases in between. The CDR3 reads CASSHQGVSYEQYF. CDR3 sequence (DNA): TGCGCCAGCAGCCACCAGGGAGTGAGTTACGAGCAGTACTTC.

This chain joins TRBV28 and TRBJ1-5; possibly TRBD1 for D (5 bases). CDR1 MDHEN and CDR2 SYDVKM come from the germline V gene. This CDR3 is 14 amino acids long. Trimming pared 3 bases from V and 6 bases from J, leaving 12 bases between. For the CDR3, the DNA is TGTGCCAGCAGTTTGGCGGCAGGGCTTCAGCCCCAGCATTTT. It specifies CASSLAAGLQPQHF.

This clone was detected only a few times. The V call is TRBV15, the J call TRBJ2-3; unclear D gene. Trimming cost V 3 bases and J 5 bases, with 15 bases left between them. CDR1 is LNHNV and CDR2 is YYDKDF in the germline V gene (reference sequence). The CDR3 extends over 15 amino acids. CDR3 in DNA: TGTGCCACCAGCAGTATACCTACGGTGCGAGATACGCAGTATTTT. Translated: CATSSIPTVRDTQYF.

This clone is medium-sized by share. CDR3 DNA sequence: TGTGCCAGCAGTTTTGGGGGTGGGACTGAAGCTTTCTTT. Translating gives CASSFGGGTEAFF. This chain connects TRBV27 to TRBJ1-1, with D perhaps matching TRBD1 (5 bases). The CDR3 sequence is 13 residues long. The germline V gene has CDR1 MNHEY and CDR2 SMNVEV (reference sequence). The germline V and J ends were trimmed by 3 bases and 5 bases, with 10 bases remaining between them.

In this sample, this clone turned up a few times. The chain has TRBV9 and TRBJ2-3; no clear D. This CDR3 has 15 amino acids. V was trimmed by 0 bases and J by 0 bases, leaving 8 bases between them. CDR1 is SGDLS and CDR2 is YYNGEE in the germline V gene. CDR3: CASSVGMASTDTQYF. The CDR3 DNA reads TGTGCCAGCAGCGTAGGCATGGCTAGCACAGATACGCAGTATTTT.

Regarding this clone: A read error is possible here, since a much larger clone lies one base away. This chain's CDR3 is CASSQELPGLAGGMAYEQYF. CDR3 DNA sequence: TGTGCCAGCAGCCAGGAATTACCGGGACTAGCGGGAGGGATGGCCTATGAGCAGTACTTC. The chain joins TRBV4-2 to TRBJ2-5, with 16 bases fitting TRBD2. The CDR3 extends over 20 amino acids. J lost 11 bases, V lost 3 bases, and 21 bases had no gene match. Germline loops: CDR1 LGHNA, CDR2 YNFKEQ.

A few counts support this clone. The chain has TRBV27 and TRBJ2-7; either TRBD1 or TRBD2 may fit D (5 bases each). There are 14 residues in the CDR3. With 5 bases removed from V and 0 bases from J, the gap between germline ends came to 11 bases. The germline CDR1 and CDR2 sequences are MNHEY and SMNVEV (reference sequence). This CDR3 is CASSPWDGSYEQYF. For the CDR3, the DNA is TGTGCCAGCAGTCCCTGGGACGGCTCCTACGAGCAGTACTTC.

J is TRBJ2-7 and V is TRBV7-9; 7 bases are a match to TRBD1. Germline CDR1 reads SEHNR; CDR2 reads FQNEAQ (reference sequence). V lost 0 bases and J lost 1; bases outside the gene matches: 3. This CDR3 has 15 amino acids. CDR3 sequence reads: CASSLAGDSSYEQYF. CDR3 coding DNA: TGTGCCAGCAGCTTAGCAGGGGACAGTTCCTACGAGCAGTACTTC.

In its sample, this clone is medium-sized (0.01 to 0.1%). This rearrangement joins TRBV10-3 to TRBJ2-1; 9 bases are shared with TRBD2. The CDR3 runs 15 residues. The ends lost 2 bases at V and 7 bases at J; junction bases unmatched: 6. Per the germline V gene, CDR1 is ENHRY and CDR2 is SYGVKD. The DNA for the CDR3 is TGTGCCATCAGTGAGGCAATAGCGGGAGTAAATGAGCAGTTCTTC. It codes for CAISEAIAGVNEQFF.

The chain joins TRBV7-2 to TRBJ2-5; TRBD1 agrees at 7 bases. The DNA end is more similar to TRBJ2-7, so the J call may be wrong. Germline CDR1 reads SGHTA; CDR2 reads FQGNSA. The CDR3 covers 15 residues. CDR3 nucleotide sequence: TGTGCCAGCAGCTTAGCAGGGGACAGTTCCTACGAGCAGTACTTC. Translation gives CASSLAGDSSYEQYF.

The gene calls are TRBV6-1 and TRBJ2-7; D not certain. The germline V gene encodes CDR1 MNHNS and CDR2 SASEGT. V was pared by 6 bases and J by 3 bases, with 3 bases between. The CDR3 consists of 10 residues. The CDR3 sequence is CASRDYEQYF. The DNA for the CDR3 is TGTGCCAGCAGGGACTACGAGCAGTACTTC.

The chain employs TRBV6-6 and TRBJ1-3, with D unclear. Looked up from germline, CDR1 is MNHNY and CDR2 is SVGAGI (reference sequence). V was cut by 4 bases and J by 0 bases, with 4 bases left in between. The CDR3 runs 13 residues. The DNA for the CDR3 is TGTGCCAGCAGTTTGAGCTCTGGAAACACCATATATTTT. It yields the protein CASSLSSGNTIYF.

This clone showed up just a few times. This chain joins TRBV6-8 and TRBJ1-2, with 7 bases aligning to TRBD1. Germline CDR1 reads MNHGY; CDR2 reads SAAAGT. The junction had 14 bases not matched to a gene; V was cut back by 7 bases and J by 6 bases. CDR3 length: 15 residues. For the CDR3, the DNA is TGTGCCAGCACCCCATTGGACAGGATTATTGATGGCTACACCTTC. It encodes CASTPLDRIIDGYTF.

In regard to this clone: This may be a read error, as it is one base from a much larger clone. This chain connects TRBV2 to TRBJ2-7, with D maybe TRBD2 (5 bases). CDR1 and CDR2 from the germline V gene are SNHLY and FYNNEI. CDR3 length equals 13 residues. CDR3 residues: CASREAVSHEQYF. In nucleotides, the CDR3 is TGTGCCAGCAGGGAGGCAGTCTCCCACGAGCAGTACTTC.

This clone was observed a handful of times. The rearrangement joins TRBV6-9 to TRBJ2-1; no reliable D call. The length of the CDR3 is 14 residues. Germline V gives CDR1 MNHGY, CDR2 SVAAGI. V was trimmed by 3 bases and J by 4 bases, leaving 10 bases between them. Written as DNA, the CDR3 is TGTGCCAGCAGTTACTCGATAGCTTACAATGAGCAGTTCTTC. Its protein product is CASSYSIAYNEQFF.

V usage is TRBV27 and J usage is TRBJ1-6; TRBD1 agrees at 9 bases. Germline V gene sequence: CDR1 MNHEY, CDR2 SMNVEV (reference sequence). The CDR3 totals 15 residues. The V gene end was trimmed by 3 bases and the J gene end by 7 bases; junction bases not matched to a gene: 4. CDR3 sequence reads: CASSFRTGVNSPLHF. The CDR3 region has the DNA TGTGCCAGCAGTTTTCGGACAGGGGTAAATTCACCCCTCCACTTT.

V is TRBV2 and J is TRBJ2-3; D is perhaps TRBD2 (5 bases). Germline V gene data show CDR1 as SNHLY and CDR2 as FYNNEI. The CDR3 runs to 13 residues. Trimming stripped 7 bases from V and 5 bases from J, with 13 bases between. The CDR3 sequence: CASTSWELDTQYF. CDR3 nucleotides: TGTGCCAGCACATCGTGGGAGTTAGATACGCAGTATTTT. The complete variable domain, with remaining parts taken from reference TRBV2 and TRBJ2-3, reads EPEVTQTPSHQVTQMGQEVILRCVPISNHLYFYWYRQILGQKVEFLVSFYNNEISEKSEIFDDQFSVERPDGSNFTLKIRSTKLEDSAMYFCASTSWELDTQYFGPGTRLTVL.

This chain connects TRBV28 to TRBJ1-2; 8 bases line up with TRBD1. With 6 bases clipped from V and 4 bases from J, the junction kept 4 bases outside the gene matches. Germline V gene lookup returns CDR1 MDHEN and CDR2 SYDVKM. This CDR3 region has 13 residues. The CDR3 DNA reads as TGTGCCAGCAGACCTACAGGGGGCTATGGCTACACCTTC. Translated: CASRPTGGYGYTF.

The rearrangement uses TRBV6-9 and TRBJ1-6; D possibly corresponds to TRBD1 (5 bases). Looked up from germline, CDR1 is MNHGY and CDR2 is SVAAGI. The CDR3 runs 15 residues. V shed 3 bases and J shed 4 bases, with 10 bases lying between them. Here the CDR3 reads CASSYSGQYNSPLHF. DNA for the CDR3: TGTGCCAGCAGTTACTCCGGACAATATAATTCACCCCTCCACTTT.

This chain uses TRBV9 with TRBJ2-1, with D unclear. The CDR3 runs 9 residues. V lost 4 bases and J 10 bases, leaving 3 bases between the germline ends. The germline gives CDR1 SGDLS, CDR2 YYNGEE. The CDR3 bases are TGTGCCAGCAGCCCCGAGCAGTTCTTC. This sequence encodes CASSPEQFF.

This chain uses TRBV5-8 with TRBJ2-5; tentative D call: TRBD1 (6 bases). Trimming pared 0 bases from V and 6 bases from J, leaving 12 bases between. The CDR3 extends over 14 amino acids. CDR1 is SGHTS, CDR2 YDEGEE, per germline. Here the CDR3 DNA reads TGTGCCAGCAGCTTGGGGGTAGGGGGACAGACCCAGTACTTC. It is translated as CASSLGVGGQTQYF.

This clone counts as medium-sized. The gene calls are TRBV30 and TRBJ2-1; D unclear. V gave up 2 bases and J gave up 6 bases, with 8 bases separating them. Germline assignment: CDR1 GTSNPN and CDR2 SVGIG (reference sequence). The CDR3 length is 12 residues. The CDR3 DNA reads TGTGCCTGGAGTCTTGGCGTCAATGAGCAGTTCTTC. Its translation is CAWSLGVNEQFF.

This clone was counted between two and nine times. Relative to the germline gene, one junction end is altered; a read error may explain this. The gene calls are TRBV11-2 and TRBJ1-2; no definite D call. CDR1 and CDR2 from the germline V gene are SGHAT and FQNNGV. This CDR3 contains 17 residues. CDR3 sequence (DNA): TGCGCCAGCAGCCAAGATTCTCCGACACCCCCTCGAGGGGGCTACACCTTC. Protein sequence: CASSQDSPTPPRGGYTF.

This clone occurred a few times. This sequence joins TRBV9 and TRBJ2-1, with TRBD1 matching 7 bases. Germline CDR1 and CDR2: SGDLS and YYNGEE. This CDR3 spans 16 amino acids. Trimming at V came to 1 base and at J to 2 bases, leaving 6 bases not matched to a gene. The CDR3, as DNA: TGTGCCAGCAGCGTATACGGGACAGCTACCTACAATGAGCAGTTCTTC. Amino acids: CASSVYGTATYNEQFF.

This clone turned up a few times. The CDR3 DNA follows: TGTGCCAGCAGTGAAGGGGTACCTAGTATTGAGACCCAGTACTTC. This translates into CASSEGVPSIETQYF. The rearrangement joins TRBV6-1 to TRBJ2-5; D gene uncertain. In germline, CDR1 is MNHNS, CDR2 SASEGT. This CDR3 is 15 amino acids long. The ends were cut back, 1 base at V and 5 bases at J, with 14 bases in the middle.

In its sample, this clone was seen a few times. This chain joins TRBV7-8 and TRBJ2-3; perhaps TRBD1 as D (5 bases). Germline V gene sequence: CDR1 SGHVS, CDR2 FQNEAQ. This CDR3 contains 15 residues. Trimming removed 2 bases from V and 0 bases from J, with 9 bases in between. In DNA form, the CDR3 reads TGTGCCAGCAGCTTAATGGACAAAAGCACAGATACGCAGTATTTT. This translates into CASSLMDKSTDTQYF.

This clone turned up a few times. The chain recombines TRBV7-6 with TRBJ2-7; TRBD2 is a possible D gene (5 bases). This CDR3 has 12 amino acids. In germline, CDR1 is SGHVS, CDR2 FNYEAQ. Between the trimmed V and J ends, which lost 1 base and 7 bases, there was a span of 8 bases. In nucleotides, the CDR3 is TGTGCCAGCAGCTTAGAGTCGGGGGAGCAGTACTTC. Protein sequence: CASSLESGEQYF. The variable domain in full, completed from reference TRBV7-6 and TRBJ2-7, reads GAGVSQSPRYKVTKRGQDVALRCDPISGHVSLYWYRQALGQGPEFLTYFNYEAQQDKSGLPNDRFSAERPEGSISTLTIQRTEQRDSAMYRCASSLESGEQYFGPGTRLTVT.